This TCR beta chain was retrieved from a study of radiotherapy plus CTLA-4 blockade in lung cancer. Libraries were prepared by immunoSEQ multiplex PCR; TCRdb keeps only in-frame clonotypes and omits some of them. The data show roughly 120,000 clones, 65% to 85% seen once. Per the germline V gene, CDR1 is MDHEN and CDR2 is SYDVKM. V was pared by 3 bases and J by 4 bases, with 18 bases between. The CDR3 covers 16 residues. About this clone: Its antigen is unidentified.

Study-wide results and caveats: TCR clones of tumor origin grew in blood after radiotherapy plus ipilimumab.

The sequencing here drew on peripheral blood, taken from a patient treated with radiotherapy plus ipilimumab. The J gene is TRBJ1-1, the V gene TRBV28, with a possible D match to TRBD1 (5 bases). The source of this sequence is a human donor with non-small cell lung cancer who had a partial response to radiotherapy plus ipilimumab. Written as DNA, the CDR3 is TGTGCCAGCAGTTTCGTGTTTGGGCAGGGCGCCACTGAAGCTTTCTTT. Translated: CASSFVFGQGATEAFF.